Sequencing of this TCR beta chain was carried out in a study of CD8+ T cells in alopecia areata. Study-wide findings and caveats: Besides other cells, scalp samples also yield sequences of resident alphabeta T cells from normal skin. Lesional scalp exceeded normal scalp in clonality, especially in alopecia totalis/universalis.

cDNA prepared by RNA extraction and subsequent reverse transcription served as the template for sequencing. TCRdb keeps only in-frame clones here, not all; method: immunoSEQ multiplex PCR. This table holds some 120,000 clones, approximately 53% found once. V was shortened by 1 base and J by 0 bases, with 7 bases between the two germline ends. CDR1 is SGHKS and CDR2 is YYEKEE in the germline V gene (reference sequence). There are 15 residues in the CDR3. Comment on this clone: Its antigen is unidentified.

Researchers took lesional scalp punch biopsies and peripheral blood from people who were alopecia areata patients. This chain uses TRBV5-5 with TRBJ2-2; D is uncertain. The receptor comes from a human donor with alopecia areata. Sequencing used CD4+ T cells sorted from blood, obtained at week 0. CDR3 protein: CASSLLSTNTGELFF. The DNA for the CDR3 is TGTGCCAGCAGCTTGTTGTCGACGAACACCGGGGAGCTGTTTTTT. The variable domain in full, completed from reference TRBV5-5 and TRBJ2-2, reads DAGVTQSPTHLIKTRGQQVTLRCSPISGHKSVSWYQQVLGQGPQFIFQYYEKEERGRGNFPDRFSARQFPNYSSELNVNALLLGDSALYLCASSLLSTNTGELFFGEGSRLTVL.